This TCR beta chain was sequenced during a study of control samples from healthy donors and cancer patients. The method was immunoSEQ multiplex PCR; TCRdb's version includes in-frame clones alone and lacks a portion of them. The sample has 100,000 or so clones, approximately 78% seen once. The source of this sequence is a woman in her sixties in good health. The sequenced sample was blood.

For the CDR3, the DNA is TGTGCCAGCACTCCAGGAAACTCTGGGGCCAACGTCCTGACTTTC. It yields the protein CASTPGNSGANVLTF. The V gene is TRBV6-5, the J gene TRBJ2-6; no definite D call. V was shortened by 7 bases and J by 0 bases, with 10 bases between the two germline ends. The CDR3 totals 15 residues. Germline V gene data show CDR1 as MNHEY and CDR2 as SVGAGI.